The 15 T cell receptor beta chains presented below share a single source sample, sequenced in a study of regulatory T cells in long-lasting Graves disease. Time point defined: newly diagnosed GD, antithyroid drugs for less than 3 months. Following extraction of RNA from PBMCs, that RNA was used to make the TCR library. The authors built TCR beta libraries using iRepertoire HTBI primers and Arm-PCR of CDR3 regions. MiXCR, run by TCRdb on the multiplex PCR reads, gives a single entry per CDR3 protein. The table shows approximately 560,000 distinct CDR3 sequences, with 16% occurring only once. Another study also made use of these data, one on T cells in Graves' hyperthyroidism and ophthalmopathy.

The material sequenced was peripheral blood mononuclear cells (PBMCs), taken at new diagnosis, from a patient treated with antithyroid drugs. The source of these receptors is a man aged 18 to 30 with Graves disease.

At least ten counts were recorded for this clonotype. V and J are TRBV5-1 and TRBJ1-4; no reliable D call. There are 14 residues in the CDR3. V gave up 4 bases and J gave up 5 bases, with 12 bases separating them. The germline V gene encodes CDR1 SGHRS and CDR2 YFSETQ. Written as DNA, the CDR3 is TGCGCCAGCAGCATCGGACGCAGAAATGAAAAACTGTTTTTT. Translating it yields CASSIGRRNEKLFF.

This clonotype was detected ten times or more. The rearrangement links TRBV14 to TRBJ1-1; TRBD1 agrees at 8 bases. The CDR3 runs 18 residues. Germline-derived CDR1 and CDR2 are SGHDN and FVKESK. Trimming at V came to 0 bases and at J to 5 bases, leaving 14 bases not matched to a gene. For the CDR3, the DNA is TGTGCCAGCAGCCAAGAAAAGGACAGGGCCCAGATGGGGACTGAAGCTTTCTTT. Translating it yields CASSQEKDRAQMGTEAFF. Supplemented by reference TRBV14 and TRBJ1-1, the full variable domain reads EAGVTQFPSHSVIEKGQTVTLRCDPISGHDNLYWYRRVMGKEIKFLLHFVKESKQDESGMPNNRFLAERTGGTYSTLKVQPAELEDSGVYFCASSQEKDRAQMGTEAFFGQGTRLTVV.

This clonotype was observed many times. This chain connects TRBV3-1 to TRBJ2-2, with D perhaps matching TRBD1 (6 bases). Germline V gene lookup returns CDR1 LGHDT and CDR2 YNNKEL (reference sequence). The ends were cut back, 4 bases at V and 4 bases at J, with 10 bases in the middle. CDR3 length equals 14 residues. The CDR3 is CASSPVGGTGELFF. Here the CDR3 DNA reads TGTGCCAGCAGCCCGGTAGGGGGCACCGGGGAGCTGTTTTTT.

Many counts were recorded for this clonotype. This chain uses TRBV4-1 with TRBJ2-7, with TRBD1 matching over 9 bases. CDR1 is MGHRA, CDR2 YSYEKL, per germline. This CDR3 is 14 amino acids long. V shed 10 bases, J shed 6 bases, and the junction held 13 bases outside the gene matches. CDR3 sequence: CATGLGTGYREQYF. DNA for the CDR3: TGCGCCACCGGGCTGGGGACAGGGTATCGCGAGCAGTACTTC.

The sample holds many counts of this clonotype. The chain couples TRBV6-2 or TRBV6-3 to TRBJ1-5, with no clear D. This CDR3 contains 15 residues. Looked up from germline, CDR1 is MNHEY and CDR2 is SVGEGT. V lost 5 bases and J 0 bases, leaving 11 bases between the germline ends. The CDR3 reads CASSAGGISNQPQHF. Here the CDR3 DNA reads TGTGCCAGCAGTGCGGGAGGGATTAGCAATCAGCCCCAGCATTTT.

This clonotype was detected only a few times. This chain connects TRBV5-5 to TRBJ2-1; D is uncertain. CDR1 is SGHKS and CDR2 is YYEKEE in the germline V gene (reference sequence). Trimming pared 4 bases from V and 6 bases from J, leaving 11 bases between. The CDR3 length is 13 residues. CDR3 nucleotides: TGTGCCAGCAGCGTGTACGCCGCCAATGAGCAGTTCTTC. Translation gives CASSVYAANEQFF.

This clonotype was observed many times. The genes are TRBV20-1 and TRBJ2-7, with 7 bases that match TRBD1. Trimming at V came to 3 bases and at J to 2 bases, leaving 7 bases not matched to a gene. This CDR3 is 14 amino acids long. Germline V lookup: CDR1 DFQATT, CDR2 SNEGSKA (reference sequence). The CDR3 bases are TGCAGTGCTAGGTCGGCCAGGGGGACCTACGAGCAGTACTTC. This codes for CSARSARGTYEQYF.

As for this clonotype: It may be a read error: a sequence one base away is much more abundant. Here the CDR3 omits its conserved ending phenylalanine or tryptophan, so a read error is the likely source. The chain recombines TRBV7-3 with TRBJ2-3; 9 bases line up with TRBD2. This CDR3 is 16 amino acids long. CDR1 and CDR2 from the germline V gene are SGHTA and FQGTGA. V trimming: 5 bases; J trimming: 4 bases; junction bases outside the gene matches: 10. The CDR3 loop is CASSEGGLAGSDTQYS. The CDR3 DNA reads as TGTGCCAGCAGCGAGGGGGGGCTAGCGGGATCAGATACGCAGTATTCT.

This clonotype was seen more than once but under ten times. The CDR3 bases are TGTGCCAGCAGCTTCCGGGAGGCGAACTATGGCTACACCTTC. This codes for CASSFREANYGYTF. The chain joins TRBV5-8 to TRBJ1-2; D unresolved. The germline V gene encodes CDR1 SGHTS and CDR2 YDEGEE. The CDR3 totals 14 residues. V lost 2 bases, J lost 2 bases, and 10 bases lay in between.

This clonotype was picked up a small number of times. The chain combines TRBV27 with TRBJ1-2; 10 positions match TRBD1. CDR3 size: 15 residues. The V segment lost 8 bases and the J segment 3 bases; nucleotides outside the gene matches: 9. Germline V gene data show CDR1 as MNHEY and CDR2 as SMNVEV (reference sequence). CDR3 sequence (DNA): TGTGCCAGCGCGATCCGACAGGGGGCCTACTATGGCTACACCTTC. Amino acids: CASAIRQGAYYGYTF.

As DNA, the CDR3 is TGTGCCAGCAGCTTGACGAACAGAGAACGAAACACCATATATTTT. It is translated as CASSLTNRERNTIYF. This chain links TRBV11-2 with TRBJ1-3, with D unresolved. The V end lost 3 bases, the J end lost 5 bases, and 14 bases lay between the germline ends. The CDR3 has 15 residues. Germline V gene lookup returns CDR1 SGHAT and CDR2 FQNNGV.

On this clonotype itself: This sequence may be a read error, since a much larger clone differs from it by one base. The J gene is TRBJ1-2, the V gene TRBV11-2; weak D call: TRBD1 (6 bases). V shed 6 bases and J shed 5 bases, with 19 bases lying between them. This CDR3 has 15 amino acids. The germline gives CDR1 SGHAT, CDR2 FQNNGV. CDR3 sequence reads: CASSRGQGHLYGYTF. Written as DNA, the CDR3 is TGTGCCAGCAGTCGGGGGCAGGGACATCTGTATGGCTACACCTTC.

There are many counts of this clonotype. The genes are TRBV7-9 and TRBJ2-2; D may be TRBD2 (5 bases). CDR1 and CDR2 (germline): SEHNR, FQNEAQ (reference sequence). The CDR3 is made up of 15 amino acids. V lost 5 bases to trimming and J lost 3 bases, with 13 bases between them. The DNA for the CDR3 is TGTGCCAGCAGCGAGACCGGGATCTACACCGGGGAGCTGTTTTTT. This codes for CASSETGIYTGELFF.

The chain couples TRBV20-1 to TRBJ2-3, with 10 nucleotides matching TRBD1. Trimming at V came to 2 bases and at J to 6 bases, leaving 2 bases not matched to a gene. CDR3 length equals 13 residues. Germline CDR1 reads DFQATT; CDR2 reads SNEGSKA (reference sequence). Here the CDR3 DNA reads TGCAGTGCTAGATTGGGACAGGGGGATACGCAGTATTTT. Translating it yields CSARLGQGDTQYF.

There are many counts of this clonotype. This chain uses TRBV5-1 with TRBJ1-2, with D unresolved. The CDR3 is 15 amino acids. CDR1 is SGHRS and CDR2 is YFSETQ in the germline V gene. V lost 4 bases and J 3 bases, leaving 16 bases between the germline ends. In nucleotides, the CDR3 is TGCGCCAGCAGCCTTACGATCGAGACCTACTATGGCTACACCTTC. Translated, it gives CASSLTIETYYGYTF.